The clone carrying this TCR beta chain was seen ten or more times. Germline trimming cut 3 bases from V and 9 bases from J; bases unmatched to any gene: 15. The CDR3 loop spans 16 amino acids. Per the germline V gene, CDR1 is DFQATT and CDR2 is SNEGSKA (reference sequence). The data were obtained in a study of T cells in Graves' hyperthyroidism and ophthalmopathy. Patients between 18 and 65 years old had hyperthyroidism, newly diagnosed and lasting under 2 months. Patients having uncontrolled infection, another autoimmune disease, pregnancy or lactation were not included. There were TCR beta CDR3 regions amplified from RNA transcripts. TCR CDR3 regions were first amplified by RT-PCR with HTBI primers. TCRdb analysed the multiplex PCR reads with MiXCR anew, one entry per CDR3 protein. Of about 360,000 distinct CDR3 sequences listed, approximately 13% are singletons.

The TCR originated in a young woman with Graves' hyperthyroidism. Specimen: blood. The chain employs TRBV20-1 and TRBJ2-1; TRBD2 agrees at 9 bases. The CDR3 nucleotides read TGCAGTGCTAGTTTAGGCGGGAGGGCCGGGGGAAGTGAGCAGTTCTTC. Translated, it gives CSASLGGRAGGSEQFF.